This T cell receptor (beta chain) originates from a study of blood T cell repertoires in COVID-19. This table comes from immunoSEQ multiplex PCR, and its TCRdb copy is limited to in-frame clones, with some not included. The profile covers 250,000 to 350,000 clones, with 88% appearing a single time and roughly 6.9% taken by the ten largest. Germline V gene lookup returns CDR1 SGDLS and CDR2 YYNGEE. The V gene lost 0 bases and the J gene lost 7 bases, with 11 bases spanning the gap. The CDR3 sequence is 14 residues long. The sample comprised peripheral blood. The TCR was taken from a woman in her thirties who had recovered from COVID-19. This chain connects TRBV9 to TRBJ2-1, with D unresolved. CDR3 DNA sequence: TGTGCCAGCAGCGTAGACCTTAACGGGAATGAGCAGTTCTTC. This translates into CASSVDLNGNEQFF.